A single sample gave rise to the 12 T cell receptor beta chains below, sequenced in a study of blood T cell repertoires in COVID-19. TCRdb keeps only in-frame clones here, not all; method: immunoSEQ multiplex PCR. The table records 72,000 or so clones, nearly 90% of them present only once. Sequencing was done on a sample of peripheral blood. The origin of the receptors is a man aged 55 to 70 with acute or convalescent COVID-19.

This clone was detected once. This chain uses TRBV4-1 with TRBJ2-7, with D unresolved. V lost 0 bases to trimming and J lost 6 bases, with 12 bases between them. The length of the CDR3 is 14 residues. Germline CDR1 and CDR2: MGHRA and YSYEKL. The CDR3 is CASSQDFPGLEQYF. In nucleotides, the CDR3 is TGCGCCAGCAGCCAAGATTTTCCGGGTCTCGAGCAGTACTTC.

This clone showed up just a few times. The V and J genes are TRBV2 and TRBJ1-1; D unresolved. V was cut by 3 bases and J by 7 bases, with 12 bases left in between. The CDR3 loop spans 13 amino acids. CDR1 and CDR2 (germline): SNHLY, FYNNEI. The CDR3 spells CASSDGLQVEAFF. For the CDR3, the DNA is TGTGCCAGCAGTGATGGGTTGCAGGTTGAAGCTTTCTTT.

This clone appeared a few times. This chain joins TRBV4-2 and TRBJ2-1; 10 bases fit TRBD2. The CDR3 has 15 amino acids. From germline, CDR1 is LGHNA and CDR2 YNFKEQ. After removal of 1 base from V and 5 bases from J, the junction contained 2 bases not matched to a gene. CDR3 sequence (DNA): TGTGCCAGCAGCCAAGGGACTAGCGGAAACAATGAGCAGTTCTTC. Its translation: CASSQGTSGNNEQFF.

The V and J genes are TRBV24-1 and TRBJ2-5, with 8 bases that match TRBD2. The CDR3 is 16 residues long. The V gene end was trimmed by 9 bases and the J gene end by 3 bases; junction bases not matched to a gene: 14. CDR1 KGHDR and CDR2 SFDVKD come from the germline V gene. CDR3 nucleotides: TGTGCCACCGAAGGGCCATACGCGGGGGGAAAAGAGACCCAGTACTTC. It is translated as CATEGPYAGGKETQYF.

The chain joins TRBV28 to TRBJ2-1; TRBD2 matches 7 bases. Germline CDR1 and CDR2: MDHEN and SYDVKM. The CDR3 consists of 15 residues. Germline trimming cut 4 bases from V and 7 bases from J; bases unmatched to any gene: 10. This CDR3 reads CASSSQALGGNEQFF. In DNA form, the CDR3 reads TGTGCCAGCAGTTCACAGGCCCTGGGGGGGAATGAGCAGTTCTTC.

This chain joins TRBV2 and TRBJ1-6, with a weak D call TRBD1 (5 bases). Per the germline V gene, CDR1 is SNHLY and CDR2 is FYNNEI. The CDR3 extends over 18 amino acids. Trimming removed 2 bases at V and 8 bases at J, with 22 bases between. The CDR3 DNA sequence: TGTGCCAGCAGTGAAATAAGAGGAAGAGGGTCGGGGGATTCACCCCTCCACTTT. Its translation: CASSEIRGRGSGDSPLHF. Complete variable domain (other parts from reference TRBV2 and TRBJ1-6): EPEVTQTPSHQVTQMGQEVILRCVPISNHLYFYWYRQILGQKVEFLVSFYNNEISEKSEIFDDQFSVERPDGSNFTLKIRSTKLEDSAMYFCASSEIRGRGSGDSPLHFGNGTRLTVT.

The rearrangement uses TRBV6-5 and TRBJ1-1, with TRBD1 identical over 9 bases. With V trimmed by 6 bases and J by 4 bases, 3 bases remained unmatched. The V gene's germline CDR1 is MNHEY and CDR2 SVGAGI. CDR3 size: 13 residues. In DNA form, the CDR3 reads TGTGCCAGCAGCAGGGACAGGGTCACTGAAGCTTTCTTT. It specifies CASSRDRVTEAFF.

The rearrangement uses TRBV28 and TRBJ2-4; 7 positions match TRBD1. Germline trimming cut 6 bases from V and 1 base from J; bases unmatched to any gene: 9. The CDR3 length is 16 residues. CDR1 and CDR2 from the germline V gene are MDHEN and SYDVKM. The CDR3 DNA reads TGTGCCAGCAGCAACAGGGGCGGTGAGGCCAAAAACATTCAGTACTTC. It specifies CASSNRGGEAKNIQYF.

The chain joins TRBV19 to TRBJ2-7, with TRBD1 identical over 7 bases. The CDR3 is 13 residues long. Trimming took 8 bases from V and 12 from J; bases not matched to a gene: 16. The V gene's germline CDR1 is LNHDA and CDR2 SQIVND (reference sequence). For the CDR3, the DNA is TGTGCCAGTTCAACTACGGGACAGCCAGTCCCGTACTTC. Its translation is CASSTTGQPVPYF.

This CDR3 is CASSITGGPNGYTF. In DNA, the CDR3 is TGTGCCAGTAGTATAACAGGGGGTCCGAATGGCTACACCTTC. This chain connects TRBV19 to TRBJ1-2; 8 bases are shared with TRBD1. V lost 2 bases and J lost 6; bases outside the gene matches: 5. Germline CDR1 and CDR2: LNHDA and SQIVND (reference sequence). CDR3 length equals 14 residues.

V is TRBV18 and J is TRBJ1-6, with a weak D call TRBD1 (6 bases). The ends were cut back, 6 bases at V and 7 bases at J, with 13 bases in the middle. The germline CDR1 and CDR2 sequences are KGHSH and LQKENI. The CDR3 sequence is 14 residues long. The CDR3 protein is CASSPGQENSPLHF. CDR3 bases: TGTGCCAGCTCTCCGGGACAAGAAAATTCACCCCTCCACTTT. The full variable domain, in which reference TRBV18 and TRBJ1-6 provide the parts outside the CDR3, is NAGVMQNPRHLVRRRGQEARLRCSPMKGHSHVYWYRQLPEEGLKFMVYLQKENIIDESGMPKERFSAEFPKEGPSILRIQQVVRGDSAAYFCASSPGQENSPLHFGNGTRLTVT.

This clone was found a few times. This specimen includes other DNA sequences encoding the same CDR3. The rearrangement uses TRBV25-1 and TRBJ1-4, with TRBD1 as a possible D gene (5 bases). Germline V gene lookup returns CDR1 MGHDK and CDR2 SYGVNS. Trimming removed 4 bases from V and 8 bases from J, with 14 bases in between. The CDR3 has 14 residues. CDR3 in DNA: TGTGCCAGCAGTGTGGGAGGGGAAGGGGAAAAACTGTTTTTT. It encodes CASSVGGEGEKLFF.